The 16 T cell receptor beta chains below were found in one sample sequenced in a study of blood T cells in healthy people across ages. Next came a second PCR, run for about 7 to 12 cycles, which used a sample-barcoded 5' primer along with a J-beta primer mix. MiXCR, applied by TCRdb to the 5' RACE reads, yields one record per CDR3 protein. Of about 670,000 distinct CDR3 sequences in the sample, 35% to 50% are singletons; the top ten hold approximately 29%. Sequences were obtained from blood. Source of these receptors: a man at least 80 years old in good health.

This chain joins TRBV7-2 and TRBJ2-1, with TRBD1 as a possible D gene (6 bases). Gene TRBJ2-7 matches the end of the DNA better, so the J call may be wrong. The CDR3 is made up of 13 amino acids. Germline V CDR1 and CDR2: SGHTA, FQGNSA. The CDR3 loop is CASSRDWDNEQYF. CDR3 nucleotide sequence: TGTGCCAGCAGCCGTGACTGGGACAATGAGCAGTACTTC.

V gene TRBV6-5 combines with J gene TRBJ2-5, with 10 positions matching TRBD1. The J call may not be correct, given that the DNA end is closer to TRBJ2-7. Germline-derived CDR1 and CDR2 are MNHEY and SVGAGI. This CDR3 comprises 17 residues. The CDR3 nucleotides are TGTGCCAGCAGTTGGTTGGGAGCCGGGACAGGGGTCCACGAGCAGTACTTC. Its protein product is CASSWLGAGTGVHEQYF.

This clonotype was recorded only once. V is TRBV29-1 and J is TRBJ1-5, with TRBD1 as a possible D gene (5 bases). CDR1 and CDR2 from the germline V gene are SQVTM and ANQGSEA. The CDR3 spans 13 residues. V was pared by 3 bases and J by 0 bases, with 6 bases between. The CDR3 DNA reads TGCAGCGTTGACGGGGGTAGCAATCAGCCCCAGCATTTT. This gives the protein CSVDGGSNQPQHF.

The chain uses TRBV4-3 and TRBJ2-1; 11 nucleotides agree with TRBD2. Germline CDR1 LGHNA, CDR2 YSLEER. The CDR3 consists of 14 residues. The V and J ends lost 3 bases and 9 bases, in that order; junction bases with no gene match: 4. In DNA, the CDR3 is TGCGCCAGCAGCCAGGTAGCGGGAGGGGTTGAGCAGTTCTTC. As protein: CASSQVAGGVEQFF.

The CDR3 is CASSLGMAGGQETQYF. The CDR3 DNA reads TGTGCCAGCAGCTTAGGGATGGCGGGGGGCCAAGAGACCCAGTACTTC. The V call is TRBV7-2, the J call TRBJ2-5; 8 nucleotides match TRBD2. The CDR3 spans 16 residues. The germline gives CDR1 SGHTA, CDR2 FQGNSA. The junction had 5 bases not matched to a gene; V was cut back by 1 base and J by 1 base.

This CDR3 is CASSTQTGGAYNEQFF. In nucleotides, the CDR3 is TGTGCCAGCAGCACCCAAACAGGGGGGGCCTACAATGAGCAGTTCTTC. The V gene is TRBV7-2, the J gene TRBJ2-1, with D perhaps TRBD1 (8 bases). Trimming removed 5 bases from V and 2 bases from J, with 16 bases in between. The CDR3 length is 16 residues. Per germline, CDR1 SGHTA and CDR2 FQGNSA.

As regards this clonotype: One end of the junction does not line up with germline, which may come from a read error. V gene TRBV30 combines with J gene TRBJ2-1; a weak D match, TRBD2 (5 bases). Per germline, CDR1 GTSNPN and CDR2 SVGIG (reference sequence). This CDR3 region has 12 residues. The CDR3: CAWSRSGNEQFF. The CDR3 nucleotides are TGTGCCTGGAGTCGGTCCGGGAATGAGCAGTTCTTT.

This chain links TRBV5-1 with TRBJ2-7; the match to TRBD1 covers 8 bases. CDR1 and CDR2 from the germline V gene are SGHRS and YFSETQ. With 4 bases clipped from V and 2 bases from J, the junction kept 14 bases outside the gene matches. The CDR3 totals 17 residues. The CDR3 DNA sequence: TGCGCCAGCAGCACACGCATACAGGGGGACTTCCCCTACGAGCAGTACTTC. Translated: CASSTRIQGDFPYEQYF.

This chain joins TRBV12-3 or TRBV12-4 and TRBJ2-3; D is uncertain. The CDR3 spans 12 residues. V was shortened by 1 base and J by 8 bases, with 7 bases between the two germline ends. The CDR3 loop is CASSLGATTQYF. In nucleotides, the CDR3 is TGTGCCAGCAGTTTAGGGGCGACTACGCAGTATTTT.

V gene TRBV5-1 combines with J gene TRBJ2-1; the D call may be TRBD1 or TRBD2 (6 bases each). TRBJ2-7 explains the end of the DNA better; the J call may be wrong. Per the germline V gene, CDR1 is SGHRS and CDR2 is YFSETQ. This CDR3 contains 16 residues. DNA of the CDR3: TGCGCCAGCAGCCACTGGGGGAGGACAGCCTACAATGAGCAGTACTTC. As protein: CASSHWGRTAYNEQYF.

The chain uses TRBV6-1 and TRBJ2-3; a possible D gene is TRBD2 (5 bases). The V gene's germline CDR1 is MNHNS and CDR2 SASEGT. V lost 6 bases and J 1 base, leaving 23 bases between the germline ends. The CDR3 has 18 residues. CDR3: CASRSLLEERPRTDTQYF. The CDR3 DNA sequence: TGTGCCAGCAGATCCCTCCTGGAGGAGCGACCCCGCACAGATACGCAGTATTTT.

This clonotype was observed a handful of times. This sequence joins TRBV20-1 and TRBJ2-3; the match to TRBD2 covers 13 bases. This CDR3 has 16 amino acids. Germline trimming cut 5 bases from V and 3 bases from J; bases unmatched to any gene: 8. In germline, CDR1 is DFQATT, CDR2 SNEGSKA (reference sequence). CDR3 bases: TGCAGTGCTCTACGGACTAGCGGGAGAGGAACAGATACGCAGTATTTT. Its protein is CSALRTSGRGTDTQYF.

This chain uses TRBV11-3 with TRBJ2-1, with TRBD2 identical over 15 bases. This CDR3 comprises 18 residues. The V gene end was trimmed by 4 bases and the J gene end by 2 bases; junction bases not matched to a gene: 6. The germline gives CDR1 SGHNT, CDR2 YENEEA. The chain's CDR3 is CASSSGTSGRFAYNEQFF. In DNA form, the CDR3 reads TGTGCCAGCAGCTCCGGGACTAGCGGGAGGTTCGCCTACAATGAGCAGTTCTTC.

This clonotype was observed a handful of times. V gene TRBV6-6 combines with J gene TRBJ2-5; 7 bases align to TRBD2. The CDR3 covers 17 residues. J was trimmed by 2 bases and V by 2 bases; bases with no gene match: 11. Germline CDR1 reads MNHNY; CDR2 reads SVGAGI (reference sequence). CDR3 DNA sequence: TGTGCCAGCAGTTACCCGAAGTTTGGGGGAGGGCAAGAGACCCAGTACTTC. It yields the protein CASSYPKFGGGQETQYF.

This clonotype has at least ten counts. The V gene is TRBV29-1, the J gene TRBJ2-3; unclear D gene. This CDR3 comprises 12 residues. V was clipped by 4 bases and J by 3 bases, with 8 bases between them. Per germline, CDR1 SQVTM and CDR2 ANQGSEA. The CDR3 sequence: CSVVPATDTQYF. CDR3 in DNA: TGCAGCGTTGTCCCAGCTACAGATACGCAGTATTTT.

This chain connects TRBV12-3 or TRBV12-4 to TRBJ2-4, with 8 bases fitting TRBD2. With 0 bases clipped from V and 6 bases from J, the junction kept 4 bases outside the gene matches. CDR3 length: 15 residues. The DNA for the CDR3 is TGTGCCAGCAGTTTAGCCGGCCTAGCGGGAAACATTCAGTACTTC. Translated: CASSLAGLAGNIQYF.